This TCR beta chain was sequenced for a study of shared clonotypes between healthy human individuals. Donors, healthy HIV-negative adults, lacked recent acute infections or vaccinations. Using immunoSEQ multiplex PCR, the repertoire was profiled, and TCRdb retains in-frame clones only, with some absent. The table includes approximately 2.5 million clones, approximately 92% detected once. The V gene lost 4 bases and the J gene lost 4 bases, with 17 bases spanning the gap. The germline V gene has CDR1 SGHDT and CDR2 YYEEEE. CDR3 length equals 16 residues. The sequence derives from a man younger than 35 in good health. Sequencing was performed on naive CD4+ T cells sorted from blood. As to subset: CD45RA+ positively selected. The rearrangement joins TRBV5-6 to TRBJ1-4; perhaps TRBD1 as D (5 bases). The CDR3 region is CASSPRGGYLNEKLFF. The CDR3 DNA is TGTGCCAGCAGCCCACGTGGGGGGTACCTTAATGAAAAACTGTTTTTT.